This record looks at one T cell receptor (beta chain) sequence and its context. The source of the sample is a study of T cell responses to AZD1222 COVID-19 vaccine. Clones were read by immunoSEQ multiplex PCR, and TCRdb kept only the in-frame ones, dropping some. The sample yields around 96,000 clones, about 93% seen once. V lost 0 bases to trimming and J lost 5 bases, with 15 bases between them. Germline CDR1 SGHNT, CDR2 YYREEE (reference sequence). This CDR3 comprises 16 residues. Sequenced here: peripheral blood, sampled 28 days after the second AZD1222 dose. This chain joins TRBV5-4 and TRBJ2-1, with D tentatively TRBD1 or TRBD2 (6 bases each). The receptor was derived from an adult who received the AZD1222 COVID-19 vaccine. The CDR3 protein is CASSLAWGALNNEQFF. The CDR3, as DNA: TGTGCCAGCAGCTTGGCCTGGGGGGCGCTTAACAATGAGCAGTTCTTC.